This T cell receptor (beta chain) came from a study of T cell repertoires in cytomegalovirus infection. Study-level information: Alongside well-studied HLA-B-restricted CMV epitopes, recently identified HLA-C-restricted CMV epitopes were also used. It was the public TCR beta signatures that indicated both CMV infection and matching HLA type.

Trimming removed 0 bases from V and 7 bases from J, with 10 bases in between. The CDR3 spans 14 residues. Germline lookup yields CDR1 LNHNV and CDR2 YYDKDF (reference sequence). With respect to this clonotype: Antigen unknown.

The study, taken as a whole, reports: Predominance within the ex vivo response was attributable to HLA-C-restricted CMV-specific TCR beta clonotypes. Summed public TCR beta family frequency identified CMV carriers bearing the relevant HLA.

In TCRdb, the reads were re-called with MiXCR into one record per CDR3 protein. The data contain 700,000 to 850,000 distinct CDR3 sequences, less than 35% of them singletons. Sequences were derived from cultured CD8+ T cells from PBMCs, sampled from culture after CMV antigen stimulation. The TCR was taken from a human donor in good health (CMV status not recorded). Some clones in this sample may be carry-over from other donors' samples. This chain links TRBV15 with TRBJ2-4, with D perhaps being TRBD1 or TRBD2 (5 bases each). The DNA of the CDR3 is TGTGCCACCAGCAGAGATACGGGGCGGAACATTCAGTACTTC. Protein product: CATSRDTGRNIQYF.